This entry concerns a single TCR beta chain. Its antigen is unknown. No qualities accompany the bases; no much larger clone lies one base away. This entry comes from a study of T-cell memory formation after mild COVID-19 (dated by TCRdb to the early 2020s). Concerning the study at large: Most TCR sequence clusters were specific to one of the two donors. In a couple of donors, T-cell clones that expanded and contracted after mild COVID-19 were followed by sequencing TCRalpha and TCRbeta repertoires longitudinally. Two young, previously healthy adult volunteers made up the cohort, one male and one female.

The CDR3 starts with the cysteine, ends with the phenylalanine, and has 16 residues. The retained sequence is limited to the CDR3, 48 bases, with the frame set at the first base. CDR1 and CDR2 (SGHTA, FQGTGA) derive from the germline V gene. Relative to germline, V is missing 5 bases and J is missing 3 bases, with 5 bases of the junction outside any gene match. Ficoll-Paque density gradient centrifugation was the method used to isolate PBMCs. The sample was run on an Illumina NovaSeq 6000. cDNA libraries for TCRalpha and TCRbeta were prepared by 5'RACE using constant-segment primers, with sample barcodes and unique molecular identifiers added. RNA was extracted from every sample with Trizol reagent. Library amplification was performed in two PCR steps, and a second sample barcode and Illumina TruSeq adapters were introduced in the second step. Sequencing of libraries was performed on an Illumina NovaSeq with 2 x 150 bp paired-end reads. The study's own analysis went as follows. The reads were demultiplexed and collapsed into UMI-guided consensus sequences using migec v1.2.7. Using mixcr v2.1.11, UMI consensuses were aligned to TRA and TRB V and J templates and then assembled into clonotypes. Expanded or contracted clonotypes were those called significant by both edgeR and NoisET, with noise models trained on biological replicates. For edgeR calls, the thresholds were a false discovery rate-adjusted p below 0.01 and a log2 fold-change of 1. As an exploratory analysis of dynamics, max-normalized trajectories of the 1000 most abundant clonotypes were examined with PCA combined with hierarchical clustering. Each responding clone was given a CD4 or CD8 phenotype based on the CD4+ and CD8+ repertoires, which had been sequenced separately. In-frame beta chains were kept once TCRdb had trimmed the public reads at Q25 with fastp and called clones with MiXCR. Each entry merges the rows of one CDR3 protein and shows their most common DNA and genes. TCRdb's processing, not the study's, gives the V and J calls here. This sample lists about 130,000 distinct CDR3 sequences; about 15% were detected once. The top ten hold roughly 5.2% of the sample.

The study at large found these results: Contracting CD4+ clones appeared mostly in the CM and EM memory subsets, whereas CD8+ clones were enriched in EMRA. From day 15 to 85, contracting clones showed balanced CD4/CD8 phenotypes, whereas a second wave of clones that expanded from day 15 to 37 leaned towards CD4+. Some responding clones were detected in pre-infection memory, which suggested that pre-existing cross-reactive memory T cells had joined the SARS-CoV-2 response. The study covered only a couple of mild cases, and larger cohorts including severe cases with pre-infection samples were considered necessary. The second-wave clones that peaked on day 37 were not confirmed to be SARS-CoV-2 specific.

Here the chain combines TRBV7-3 and TRBJ2-2; 11 central nucleotides agree with TRBD1. Sample: PBMCs or a T cell subset sorted from them (not recorded which). This sequence originates from a man younger than 35 who had mild COVID-19 (a few samples of this study predate the infection). The sample titles of this study are shuffled in the database, so cell type and time point are left out; the donor was told from shared clones. The DNA sequence is given as TGTGCCAGCAGCCCGAGGACAGGGGGCGACACCGGGGAGCTGTTTTTT. Its coded protein is CASSPRTGGDTGELFF.